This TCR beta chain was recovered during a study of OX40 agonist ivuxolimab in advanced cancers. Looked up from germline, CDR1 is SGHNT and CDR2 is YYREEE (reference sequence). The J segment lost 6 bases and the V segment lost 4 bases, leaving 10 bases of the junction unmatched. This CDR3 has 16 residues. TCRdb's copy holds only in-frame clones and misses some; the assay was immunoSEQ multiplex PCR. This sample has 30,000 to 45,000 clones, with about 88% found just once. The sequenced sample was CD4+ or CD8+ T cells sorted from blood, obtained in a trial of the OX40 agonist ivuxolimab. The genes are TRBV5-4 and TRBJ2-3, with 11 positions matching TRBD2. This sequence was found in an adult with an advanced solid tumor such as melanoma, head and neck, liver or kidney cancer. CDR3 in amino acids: CASSKGSSGGRDTQYF. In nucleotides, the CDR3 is TGTGCCAGCAGCAAAGGTTCTAGCGGGGGGCGGGATACGCAGTATTTT. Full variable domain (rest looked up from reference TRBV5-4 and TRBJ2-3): ETGVTQSPTHLIKTRGQQVTLRCSSQSGHNTVSWYQQALGQGPQFIFQYYREEENGRGNFPPRFSGLQFPNYSSELNVNALELDDSALYLCASSKGSSGGRDTQYFGPGTRLTVL.